This T cell receptor beta chain was profiled in a study of blood T cell repertoires in COVID-19. For the study at large: The United States, Italy and Spain supplied acute and convalescent COVID-19 samples. The cDNA or gDNA used as material had been derived from T cells, B-cell-depleted T cells, or PBMCs.

This clone was seen a single time. Per the authors' pipeline: For nucleated cells, counts were estimated from reference gene primer amplification. Assay: immunoSEQ multiplex PCR; the TCRdb copy retains only in-frame clones and omits some. The D gene and trimming were derived from the DNA, and the V and J assignments and clone size from that table. In the table there are some 150,000 clones, about 86% of which are singletons. What was sequenced was peripheral blood. The TCR comes from a woman in her fifties or sixties with acute or convalescent COVID-19.

CDR3 in DNA: TGTGCCAGCATTGGACTAGCGGGGCTCAAAAACATTCAGTACTTC. Its protein product is CASIGLAGLKNIQYF. This chain joins TRBV6-5 and TRBJ2-4; 12 bases align to TRBD2. V lost 7 bases and J lost 3; bases outside the gene matches: 4. CDR1 MNHEY and CDR2 SVGAGI come from the germline V gene. This CDR3 contains 15 residues.